Presented here are 17 T cell receptor beta chains from one specimen sequenced in a study of T cell clones after liver transplantation. Repertoires were generated with immunoSEQ multiplex PCR, while TCRdb's copy carries only in-frame clones and drops some. The sample holds 70,000 to 80,000 clones, more than 90% seen once. The material sequenced was CD4+ T cells from blood, taken before liver transplant. These receptors all come from a human donor who received a liver transplant.

The rearrangement links TRBV5-4 to TRBJ2-2; 7 nucleotides align to TRBD2. The V gene's germline CDR1 is SGHNT and CDR2 YYREEE (reference sequence). The CDR3 covers 15 residues. V lost 6 bases, J lost 0 bases, and 5 bases stayed unmatched. The CDR3 loop reads CASNVGGANTGELFF. CDR3 bases: TGTGCCAGCAACGTTGGGGGGGCGAACACCGGGGAGCTGTTTTTT.

V usage is TRBV7-8 and J usage is TRBJ1-5; D is unresolved. There are 13 residues in the CDR3. V shed 1 base and J shed 6 bases, with 7 bases lying between them. CDR1 and CDR2 from the germline V gene are SGHVS and FQNEAQ. The CDR3 sequence: CASSLDPTQPQHF. The CDR3 DNA sequence: TGTGCCAGCAGCTTAGACCCCACTCAGCCCCAGCATTTT.

The J gene is TRBJ1-2, the V gene TRBV10-3; D not certain. Germline V gene lookup returns CDR1 ENHRY and CDR2 SYGVKD. Trimming cost V 5 bases and J 3 bases, with 13 bases left between them. There are 14 residues in the CDR3. The CDR3 nucleotides read TGTGCCATCAGTTCCGGGGTCGATGACTATGGCTACACCTTC. Its translation is CAISSGVDDYGYTF.

The chain has TRBV5-6 and TRBJ2-2, with 8 bases matching TRBD2. Germline values: CDR1 SGHDT, CDR2 YYEEEE. CDR3 length: 15 residues. Germline trimming cut 1 base from V and 6 bases from J; bases unmatched to any gene: 5. The CDR3 DNA reads TGTGCCAGCAGCTTGAAGGGACTAGTGGCCGGGGAGCTGTTTTTT. This encodes CASSLKGLVAGELFF.

This chain uses TRBV7-3 with TRBJ2-1; 12 positions agree with TRBD2. The CDR3 spans 15 residues. V shed 5 bases, J shed 6 bases, and the junction held 5 bases outside the gene matches. The germline gives CDR1 SGHTA, CDR2 FQGTGA. The CDR3 protein is CASSRGLAGTNEQFF. The CDR3 region has the DNA TGTGCCAGCAGCCGCGGACTAGCGGGAACCAATGAGCAGTTCTTC.

This clone has only a few counts. This rearrangement joins TRBV7-9 to TRBJ2-7; 8 bases align to TRBD2. This CDR3 has 15 residues. CDR1 is SEHNR, CDR2 FQNEAQ, per germline (reference sequence). V lost 4 bases, J lost 4 bases, and 9 bases stayed unmatched. The CDR3 loop is CASSSVVAGLYEQYF. The CDR3 nucleotides are TGTGCCAGCAGCTCGGTGGTAGCGGGACTATACGAGCAGTACTTC.

V usage is TRBV27 and J usage is TRBJ2-5, with 9 positions matching TRBD1. The better agreement between TRBJ2-7 and the DNA end casts doubt on the J call. Germline V gene lookup returns CDR1 MNHEY and CDR2 SMNVEV (reference sequence). The CDR3 length is 14 residues. CDR3 in amino acids: CASKGTGSSYEQYF. The CDR3 nucleotides read TGTGCCAGCAAGGGGACAGGGTCCTCCTACGAGCAGTACTTC.

The genes are TRBV18 and TRBJ1-3, with D hard to call. Trimming removed 8 bases at V and 4 bases at J, with 15 bases between. In germline, CDR1 is KGHSH, CDR2 LQKENI. The CDR3 covers 14 residues. This CDR3 is CASGQPRQGNTIYF. CDR3 DNA sequence: TGTGCCAGCGGCCAGCCCCGGCAGGGAAACACCATATATTTT.

This chain connects TRBV29-1 to TRBJ1-2; possibly TRBD1 for D (6 bases). V lost 7 bases, J lost 8 bases, and 17 bases lay in between. The CDR3 loop spans 12 amino acids. The germline V gene encodes CDR1 SQVTM and CDR2 ANQGSEA. In nucleotides, the CDR3 is TGCAGCGCCCTGGCAGGGGAGGAAGGCTACACCTTC. It is translated as CSALAGEEGYTF.

This rearrangement joins TRBV11-2 to TRBJ2-5; unclear D gene. Looked up from germline, CDR1 is SGHAT and CDR2 is FQNNGV. With 1 base removed from V and 0 bases from J, the gap between germline ends came to 6 bases. The CDR3 is 14 amino acids. The CDR3, as DNA: TGTGCCAGCAGCTTAGCGGCTAACCAAGAGACCCAGTACTTC. Translating it yields CASSLAANQETQYF.

The chain employs TRBV5-1 and TRBJ2-1; 11 bases align to TRBD2. The CDR3 is 15 residues long. Trimming took 4 bases from V and 8 from J; bases not matched to a gene: 8. CDR1 and CDR2 from the germline V gene are SGHRS and YFSETQ. The CDR3 sequence is CASSGTSGSPHEQFF. As DNA, the CDR3 is TGCGCCAGCAGCGGTACTAGCGGGAGTCCCCATGAGCAGTTCTTC.

The V and J genes are TRBV28 and TRBJ2-1; D is perhaps TRBD2 (5 bases). The length of the CDR3 is 15 residues. Germline assignment: CDR1 MDHEN and CDR2 SYDVKM. Trimming pared 5 bases from V and 0 bases from J, leaving 11 bases between. The CDR3 spells CASSPERSSYNEQFF. In nucleotides, the CDR3 is TGTGCCAGCAGTCCGGAGCGGAGCTCCTACAATGAGCAGTTCTTC.

With regard to this clone: One end of the junction is discordant with germline, which a read error may explain. The CDR3 DNA reads as TGTGCTAGCAGCCCAAATACGGGAGGGACGTACGAGCAGTACTTC. Protein sequence: CASSPNTGGTYEQYF. This chain connects TRBV7-7 to TRBJ2-7; 8 bases line up with TRBD2. The CDR3 runs 15 residues. Per germline, CDR1 SSHAT and CDR2 FNYEAQ (reference sequence). The whole variable domain, filled in from reference TRBV7-7 and TRBJ2-7, reads GAGVSQSPRYKVTKRGQDVTLRCDPISSHATLYWYQQALGQGPEFLTYFNYEAQPDKSGLPSDRFSAERPEGSISTLTIQRTEQRDSAMYRCASSPNTGGTYEQYFGPGTRLTVT.

The CDR3 loop is CASSGTSDTGELFF. The CDR3 DNA reads TGTGCCAGCTCCGGGACTAGCGACACCGGGGAGCTGTTTTTT. The chain couples TRBV2 to TRBJ2-2, with TRBD2 matching 10 bases. Germline V gene sequence: CDR1 SNHLY, CDR2 FYNNEI. The CDR3 extends over 14 amino acids. J gave up 3 bases and V 8 bases, and 3 bases lay outside the gene matches.

The chain recombines TRBV2 with TRBJ1-4, with 7 bases fitting TRBD1. The length of the CDR3 is 16 residues. The germline CDR1 and CDR2 sequences are SNHLY and FYNNEI. V was clipped by 6 bases and J by 0 bases; unmatched bases: 7. The CDR3 region has the DNA TGTGCCAGCAGCCGGGACAGAGGGGCAACTAATGAAAAACTGTTTTTT. Amino acid sequence: CASSRDRGATNEKLFF.

This clone was detected only once. The chain couples TRBV7-8 to TRBJ2-7; weak D call: TRBD1 (6 bases). V lost 5 bases, J lost 3 bases, and 14 bases lay in between. The CDR3 is 14 amino acids. Per germline, CDR1 SGHVS and CDR2 FQNEAQ. CDR3 coding DNA: TGTGCCAGCAGCCTATTCCAACAGGGCTACGAGCAGTACTTC. It is translated as CASSLFQQGYEQYF.

This sequence joins TRBV19 and TRBJ1-2, with 7 bases lining up with TRBD1. The germline V gene encodes CDR1 LNHDA and CDR2 SQIVND (reference sequence). There are 14 residues in the CDR3. Losses at the gene ends were 0 bases for V and 4 bases for J; bases not matched to a gene: 2. CDR3 sequence (DNA): TGTGCCAGTAGTATAGACAGGGGGGCCTATGGCTACACCTTC. Amino acids: CASSIDRGAYGYTF.